These 26 T cell receptor beta chains originate from one sample sequenced in a study of PD-1 blockade in classical Hodgkin lymphoma. TCRdb keeps only in-frame clones here, not all; method: immunoSEQ multiplex PCR. The sample contains more than 90,000 clones, approximately 80% of which appear only once. All patients experienced relapse after autologous stem cell transplantation, and brentuximab vedotin exposure was variable. The specimen comprised peripheral blood mononuclear cells (PBMCs), sampled before the second cycle of nivolumab. Receptors originate from a human donor with classical Hodgkin lymphoma.

This rearrangement joins TRBV14 to TRBJ2-1, with 11 bases lining up with TRBD2. Germline V gene sequence: CDR1 SGHDN, CDR2 FVKESK. The V gene end was trimmed by 1 base and the J gene end by 5 bases; junction bases not matched to a gene: 1. The CDR3 consists of 15 residues. The CDR3 loop reads CASSQVLAGDNEQFF. CDR3 coding DNA: TGTGCCAGCAGCCAAGTACTAGCGGGGGACAATGAGCAGTTCTTC.

The V call is TRBV27, the J call TRBJ1-5; no clear D. Germline lookup yields CDR1 MNHEY and CDR2 SMNVEV (reference sequence). This CDR3 contains 15 residues. Trimming removed 3 bases at V and 5 bases at J, with 14 bases between. The CDR3: CASSFVGYLDQPQHF. The CDR3 nucleotides read TGTGCCAGCAGTTTTGTAGGATATCTTGATCAGCCCCAGCATTTT.

The chain couples TRBV4-2 to TRBJ1-2; D gene ambiguous. The CDR3 contains 14 residues. With 2 bases removed from V and 4 bases from J, the gap between germline ends came to 11 bases. Germline V gene lookup returns CDR1 LGHNA and CDR2 YNFKEQ. CDR3 protein: CASSQPSDRYGYTF. The DNA for the CDR3 is TGTGCCAGCAGCCAACCCAGTGACCGCTATGGCTACACCTTC.

The V gene is TRBV9, the J gene TRBJ1-1; TRBD1 matches 9 bases. Germline V gene sequence: CDR1 SGDLS, CDR2 YYNGEE. This CDR3 spans 14 amino acids. After removal of 3 bases from V and 4 bases from J, the junction contained 4 bases not matched to a gene. The CDR3 spells CASSEQGAGTEAFF. The DNA of the CDR3 is TGTGCCAGCAGCGAACAGGGGGCGGGCACTGAAGCTTTCTTT.

The rearrangement uses TRBV7-7 and TRBJ2-2, with a possible D match to TRBD1 (5 bases). Germline CDR1 is SSHAT and CDR2 is FNYEAQ (reference sequence). The CDR3 runs to 14 residues. The germline V and J ends were trimmed by 6 bases and 0 bases, with 8 bases remaining between them. The CDR3: CASRQATNTGELFF. In DNA form, the CDR3 reads TGTGCCAGCAGACAGGCGACGAACACCGGGGAGCTGTTTTTT.

The chain joins TRBV5-4 to TRBJ1-2, with TRBD1 as a possible D gene (6 bases). Trimming left V 0 bases short and J 8 bases short, with 11 bases between. The germline CDR1 and CDR2 sequences are SGHNT and YYREEE (reference sequence). The CDR3 contains 13 residues. The CDR3 nucleotides read TGTGCCAGCAGCTTGGTTGGGGGGCCAGGCTACACCTTC. It yields the protein CASSLVGGPGYTF.

This chain connects TRBV18 to TRBJ2-7, with 7 bases matching TRBD1. Germline V gene data show CDR1 as KGHSH and CDR2 as LQKENI. V was pared by 4 bases and J by 2 bases, with 2 bases of the junction left unmatched. The CDR3 extends over 13 amino acids. CDR3: CASSRDSTYEQYF. The CDR3 DNA follows: TGTGCCAGCTCACGGGACAGTACCTACGAGCAGTACTTC.

V and J are TRBV15 and TRBJ2-1; D may be TRBD1 or TRBD2 (5 bases each). With 5 bases removed from V and 9 bases from J, the gap between germline ends came to 26 bases. Germline V gene data show CDR1 as LNHNV and CDR2 as YYDKDF (reference sequence). The CDR3 length is 17 residues. CDR3 in amino acids: CATSSPGRRAGGSEQFF. DNA of the CDR3: TGTGCCACCAGCTCTCCGGGGCGTAGAGCCGGAGGATCTGAGCAGTTCTTC.

This rearrangement joins TRBV10-2 to TRBJ1-5; D might be TRBD1 (5 bases). The V gene lost 6 bases and the J gene lost 0 bases, with 12 bases spanning the gap. The CDR3 has 15 residues. Germline V gene sequence: CDR1 WSHSY, CDR2 SAAADI. In DNA, the CDR3 is TGCGCCAGCAGGGTCGGCGGGACTAGCAATCAGCCCCAGCATTTT. Its protein product is CASRVGGTSNQPQHF.

The V and J genes are TRBV16 and TRBJ2-7; no clear D. Trimming cost V 3 bases and J 2 bases, with 11 bases left between them. The CDR3 is made up of 14 amino acids. Germline assignment: CDR1 KGHSY and CDR2 FQNENV. CDR3 sequence: CASSHFRKTYEQYF. The CDR3 coding sequence is TGTGCCAGCAGCCACTTCCGGAAGACCTACGAGCAGTACTTC.

V gene TRBV21-1 combines with J gene TRBJ2-3; the table calls TRBD2, which could not be checked here. TRBV21-1 is deemed a pseudogene. CDR3 size: 17 residues. The CDR3 sequence is CASSGPGLAGVGDTQYF. In DNA, the CDR3 is TGTGCCAGCAGCGGGCCGGGACTAGCGGGAGTGGGAGATACGCAGTATTTT.

V gene TRBV19 combines with J gene TRBJ2-2; D might be TRBD1 (6 bases). Germline V lookup: CDR1 LNHDA, CDR2 SQIVND (reference sequence). Trimming shortened V by 5 bases and J by 4 bases, and 11 bases separated the two germline ends. The CDR3 runs 14 residues. The chain's CDR3 is CASSRTGSTGELFF. The CDR3 nucleotides read TGTGCCAGTAGTCGTACAGGGTCCACCGGGGAGCTGTTTTTT.

The chain recombines TRBV6-1 with TRBJ1-1; possibly TRBD1 for D (5 bases). The germline V and J ends were trimmed by 6 bases and 7 bases, with 15 bases remaining between them. CDR3 length: 13 amino acids. Germline loops: CDR1 MNHNS, CDR2 SASEGT. CDR3 region: CASREDITIEAFF. The CDR3 DNA reads as TGTGCCAGCAGAGAGGACATAACGATTGAAGCTTTCTTT.

The gene calls are TRBV7-2 and TRBJ2-3; D is ambiguous. Germline values: CDR1 SGHTA, CDR2 FQGNSA. The CDR3 totals 12 residues. V was pared by 0 bases and J by 10 bases, with 8 bases between. The CDR3 coding sequence is TGTGCCAGCAGCTTAGCAACAGAAGCGCAGTATTTT. This translates into CASSLATEAQYF.

The rearrangement links TRBV7-8 to TRBJ1-2, with 10 bases fitting TRBD1. Trimming took 6 bases from V and 7 from J; bases not matched to a gene: 5. The CDR3 sequence is 13 residues long. Germline lookup yields CDR1 SGHVS and CDR2 FQNEAQ. In DNA form, the CDR3 reads TGTGCCAGCAGTATGACAGGGGGCAGTGGCTACACCTTC. Translation: CASSMTGGSGYTF.

This clone was counted a few times. CDR3 sequence (DNA): TGTGCCAGCAAACCTGGGCTGATCTACAATGAGCAGTTCTTC. Translated, it gives CASKPGLIYNEQFF. The gene calls are TRBV7-9 and TRBJ2-1; no clear D. The CDR3 is 14 residues long. The ends were cut back, 7 bases at V and 3 bases at J, with 13 bases in the middle. CDR1 and CDR2 (germline): SEHNR, FQNEAQ (reference sequence).

The table lists this clone with a count of one. The chain carries TRBV10-3 and TRBJ1-5; D perhaps matches TRBD1 (5 bases). Germline V lookup: CDR1 ENHRY, CDR2 SYGVKD. The CDR3 sequence is 15 residues long. Trimming removed 3 bases from V and 1 base from J, with 10 bases in between. DNA for the CDR3: TGTGCCATCAGTGACGGGCAGGGAAGCAATCAGCCCCAGCATTTT. Protein: CAISDGQGSNQPQHF.

The CDR3, as DNA: TGCGCCAGCAGCCAAGAATGGCGGACCACGGGCTATGGCTACACCTTC. This sequence encodes CASSQEWRTTGYGYTF. The chain recombines TRBV4-3 with TRBJ1-2; D not resolved. The CDR3 covers 16 residues. Trimming shortened V by 0 bases and J by 4 bases, and 15 bases separated the two germline ends. The germline V gene has CDR1 LGHNA and CDR2 YSLEER.

The rearrangement uses TRBV5-4 and TRBJ2-1; possible D gene TRBD2, 6 bases. Germline V gene data show CDR1 as SGHNT and CDR2 as YYREEE (reference sequence). CDR3 length: 15 residues. The V gene lost 4 bases and the J gene lost 6 bases, with 17 bases spanning the gap. As DNA, the CDR3 is TGTGCCAGCAGCCTCAAGACTAGAGAGGGCAATGAGCAGTTCTTC. Its protein is CASSLKTREGNEQFF.

The chain carries TRBV2 and TRBJ2-6; D remains unclear. Germline V CDR1 and CDR2: SNHLY, FYNNEI. Between the trimmed V and J ends, which lost 4 bases and 0 bases, there was a span of 10 bases. This CDR3 contains 16 residues. The CDR3 DNA follows: TGTGCCAGCAGTGGTAGACCGAGCTCTGGGGCCAACGTCCTGACTTTC. Its translation: CASSGRPSSGANVLTF.

This chain connects TRBV7-2 to TRBJ2-1, with D hard to call. The CDR3 has 11 amino acids. The V gene's germline CDR1 is SGHTA and CDR2 FQGNSA. V was trimmed by 5 bases and J by 12 bases, leaving 11 bases between them. This CDR3 reads CASSVAIVQFF. The CDR3 nucleotides read TGTGCCAGCAGCGTCGCAATTGTGCAGTTCTTC.

This clone was observed a single time. The chain uses TRBV14 and TRBJ1-2, with TRBD1 matching over 11 bases. Germline V gives CDR1 SGHDN, CDR2 FVKESK. Trimming cost V 3 bases and J 0 bases; bases outside gene matches: 0. This CDR3 is 15 amino acids long. CDR3 region: CASSQGQGANYGYTF. The CDR3 DNA is TGTGCCAGCAGCCAGGGACAGGGGGCTAACTATGGCTACACCTTC.

The V gene is TRBV7-9, the J gene TRBJ2-4; 9 nucleotides line up with TRBD2. The CDR3 has 13 amino acids. Germline V gene data show CDR1 as SEHNR and CDR2 as FQNEAQ (reference sequence). The V segment lost 3 bases and the J segment 12 bases; nucleotides outside the gene matches: 6. The DNA for the CDR3 is TGTGCCAGCAGCTTGGATCCTAGCGGGACTCAGTACTTC. Its protein product is CASSLDPSGTQYF.

The chain is built from TRBV5-4 and TRBJ2-1; TRBD2 matches at 11 bases. CDR3 size: 15 residues. The germline V gene has CDR1 SGHNT and CDR2 YYREEE (reference sequence). V shed 3 bases, J shed 7 bases, and the junction held 6 bases outside the gene matches. This CDR3 reads CASSSGLAEPNEQFF. The CDR3 region has the DNA TGTGCCAGCAGCTCGGGACTAGCGGAACCGAATGAGCAGTTCTTC. Looking up the rest from reference TRBV5-4 and TRBJ2-1 gives the full variable domain: ETGVTQSPTHLIKTRGQQVTLRCSSQSGHNTVSWYQQALGQGPQFIFQYYREEENGRGNFPPRFSGLQFPNYSSELNVNALELDDSALYLCASSSGLAEPNEQFFGPGTRLTVL.

This sequence joins TRBV7-3 and TRBJ2-5, with D perhaps TRBD1 (6 bases). Germline values: CDR1 SGHTA, CDR2 FQGTGA. Trimming removed 8 bases at V and 2 bases at J, with 12 bases between. The CDR3 is 13 amino acids. The CDR3 DNA reads as TGTGCCAGCGGACCGGGACATCAAGAGACCCAGTACTTC. This gives the protein CASGPGHQETQYF.

The J gene is TRBJ1-1, the V gene TRBV27, with 8 bases fitting TRBD1. The CDR3 is 15 amino acids. V lost 3 bases, J lost 3 bases, and 6 bases stayed unmatched. Per germline, CDR1 MNHEY and CDR2 SMNVEV (reference sequence). This chain's CDR3 is CASSFERQGHTEAFF. The CDR3 bases are TGTGCCAGCAGTTTCGAACGACAGGGGCACACTGAAGCTTTCTTT.